A selection of T cell receptor beta chains follows, all from one sample in a study of T cell repertoires in cytomegalovirus infection. Each CDR3 protein is one row after TCRdb ran MiXCR on the reads. The sample records around 260,000 distinct CDR3 sequences, roughly a quarter being singletons. Sequencing was performed on PBMCs. These receptors were obtained from a human donor in good health (CMV status not recorded). Some clones in this sample may be carry-over from other donors' samples. CDR3s leave out the opening cysteine and the closing phenylalanine or tryptophan. Each record gives: J gene, V gene, CDR3 length, CDR3 protein.

TRBJ2-7,TRBV5-1,12,ASSSQGAQYEQY
TRBJ1-2,TRBV5-1,11,ASSPLGGEGYT
TRBJ1-2,TRBV6-1,11,ASSLTVVDGYT
TRBJ2-2,TRBV2,11,ASSRESTGELF
TRBJ1-5,TRBV20-1,12,SARGRISNQPQH
TRBJ1-1,TRBV20-1,13,SARDPGQGRTEAF
TRBJ2-3,TRBV4-2,14,ASSQTRAHFTDTQY
TRBJ1-1,TRBV7-9,12,ASHGLLIDTEAF
TRBJ2-3,TRBV28,12,ASSRPGATDTQY
TRBJ2-1,TRBV7-2,14,ASSLVGGSDYNEQF
TRBJ2-1,TRBV5-5,11,ASSLDRWNEQF
TRBJ2-2,TRBV2,12,ASSPTGVTGELF
TRBJ2-6,TRBV4-2,16,ASSQEGAGRAGANVLT
TRBJ2-1,TRBV20-1,12,SATPVAGYNEQF
TRBJ2-3,TRBV25-1,16,ASSPRLGQVPRSDTQY
TRBJ2-3,TRBV12-3/TRBV12-4,13,ASSVGIANTDTQY
TRBJ1-4,TRBV7-8,15,ASSSEINTGRSGKLF
TRBJ1-4,TRBV7-6,13,ASSLDQGPNSRLF
TRBJ1-1,TRBV7-9,13,ASSEGRQGNTEAF
TRBJ2-2,TRBV7-8,12,ASTPPGGNGELF
TRBJ2-1,TRBV27,16,ASSLAAGGPSSYNEQF
TRBJ1-2,TRBV20-1,10,SAIQGAGGYT
TRBJ1-2,TRBV6-1,10,ASRGQGRGYT
TRBJ2-7,TRBV7-2,14,ASSLVGFSDKNEQY
TRBJ2-3,TRBV28,8,ASSYTTQY
TRBJ2-5,TRBV12-3/TRBV12-4,11,ASSLLAGVGQY
TRBJ2-7,TRBV29-1,10,SVEIGSYEQY
TRBJ2-1,TRBV28,13,ASRGGTSGFGEQF
TRBJ1-5,TRBV7-2,13,ASSPTGYSNQPQH
TRBJ2-1,TRBV7-2,12,ASSSPGRYNEQF
TRBJ2-7,TRBV6-2/TRBV6-3,13,ASSDIRLAGDEQY
TRBJ2-3,TRBV12-3/TRBV12-4,10,ASSLDPTMQY
TRBJ1-1,TRBV7-2,12,ASSTSQENTEAF
TRBJ2-1,TRBV10-3,13,AISERESSYNEQF
TRBJ2-3,TRBV5-1,14,ASSLRPSSGADTQY
TRBJ2-7,TRBV5-1,13,ASGDIAGGPGEQY
TRBJ2-5,TRBV12-3/TRBV12-4,8,ASSDGTQY
TRBJ1-4,TRBV12-3/TRBV12-4,9,ASTRGEKLF
TRBJ2-3,TRBV10-3,14,AITRSWGVRTDTQY
TRBJ1-2,TRBV12-3/TRBV12-4,14,ASSLGWDRGPYGYT
TRBJ1-2,TRBV7-2,13,ASSHYMDRASGYT
TRBJ2-5,TRBV19,12,ASSGRGLGETQY
TRBJ1-1,TRBV11-2,13,ASSLYGTMNTEAF
TRBJ1-1,TRBV6-6,12,ASSYGSLNTEAF
TRBJ2-7,TRBV19,13,ASSVHRGLSYEQY
TRBJ2-3,TRBV5-1,13,ASSLAPGAGDTQY
TRBJ2-7,TRBV20-1,14,SARSSEAGEYYEQY
TRBJ2-1,TRBV6-1,14,ASNKDSGRGRNEQF
TRBJ1-6,TRBV19,14,ASNFQAGQYNSPLH
TRBJ2-2,TRBV18,14,ASSPNPGQGAGELF
TRBJ2-7,TRBV6-2/TRBV6-3,11,ASSWTGTYEQY
TRBJ1-4,TRBV24-1,14,ATSDLKGAKSEKLF